The 32 T cell receptor beta chains below were found in one sample sequenced in a study of early T cells in non-severe SARS-CoV-2 infection. TCRdb independently ran MiXCR on the 5' RACE reads; one entry per CDR3 protein. The table has 95,000 to 110,000 distinct CDR3 sequences, 11% seen once; the top ten hold more than 6.5%. The sequencing input was whole blood. These receptors were obtained from an adult who was a healthcare worker with PCR-confirmed SARS-CoV-2 infection or an uninfected control (not recorded which).

The rearrangement links TRBV6-6 to TRBJ2-5; possibly TRBD2 for D (5 bases). Germline CDR1 and CDR2: MNHNY and SVGAGI (reference sequence). V lost 7 bases and J lost 4, with 10 bases in between. CDR3 size: 12 residues. The CDR3 reads CASTLGAETQYF. The CDR3 DNA sequence: TGTGCCAGCACTCTGGGAGCAGAGACCCAGTACTTC.

The table lists this clonotype with a few counts. V is TRBV25-1 and J is TRBJ1-1, with TRBD1 matching 9 bases. This CDR3 is 16 amino acids long. Germline V gene data show CDR1 as MGHDK and CDR2 as SYGVNS. V dropped 5 bases and J dropped 6; count of bases not matched to a gene: 13. The CDR3 protein is CASSPGTGLRFAEAFF. For the CDR3, the DNA is TGTGCCAGCAGTCCCGGGACAGGGTTGAGATTCGCTGAAGCTTTCTTT.

V is TRBV28 and J is TRBJ2-1, with 9 bases that match TRBD2. The trim removed 2 bases at V and 4 bases at J, leaving 6 bases unmatched. CDR1 is MDHEN, CDR2 SYDVKM, per germline. CDR3 length equals 16 residues. CDR3 amino acids: CASSLTSGRTYNEQFF. The CDR3 bases are TGTGCCAGCAGTTTAACCAGCGGGAGGACGTACAATGAGCAGTTCTTC.

This clonotype was seen more than once but under ten times. The V and J genes are TRBV7-9 and TRBJ1-1, with D hard to call. CDR1 SEHNR and CDR2 FQNEAQ come from the germline V gene (reference sequence). The CDR3 loop spans 15 amino acids. Trimming cost V 2 bases and J 2 bases, with 12 bases left between them. The CDR3, as DNA: TGTGCCAGCAGCTTAAAAGGAGGGTTTAACACTGAAGCTTTCTTT. This codes for CASSLKGGFNTEAFF.

The chain joins TRBV10-3 to TRBJ2-3; 8 bases agree with TRBD2. Germline CDR1 ENHRY, CDR2 SYGVKD. The junction had 9 bases not matched to a gene; V was cut back by 6 bases and J by 7 bases. CDR3 size: 14 residues. CDR3 coding DNA: TGTGCCATCAGAATCGGGAGGGGCTTCAATACGCAGTATTTT. Its protein is CAIRIGRGFNTQYF.

This clonotype occurred a few times. The chain is built from TRBV7-9 and TRBJ2-1; 10 positions agree with TRBD2. This CDR3 is 18 amino acids long. The germline gives CDR1 SEHNR, CDR2 FQNEAQ (reference sequence). V shed 1 base, J shed 7 bases, and the junction held 13 bases outside the gene matches. CDR3 DNA: TGTGCCAGCAGCTTAGTCGGTTCTGTCTCTAGCGGGAGAAATGAGCAGTTCTTC. Its protein is CASSLVGSVSSGRNEQFF.

This clonotype appeared many times. The chain links TRBV29-1 to TRBJ2-1; D ambiguous. The CDR3 extends over 12 amino acids. Germline lookup yields CDR1 SQVTM and CDR2 ANQGSEA. V was pared by 5 bases and J by 4 bases, with 9 bases between. CDR3 residues: CSVLGGYNEQFF. The CDR3 DNA is TGCAGCGTTTTGGGCGGATACAATGAGCAGTTCTTC.

Comments on this clonotype: Relative to the germline gene, one junction end is altered; a read error may explain this. The chain combines TRBV3-1 with TRBJ2-7; TRBD2 aligns across 7 bases. The CDR3 runs to 14 residues. Germline CDR1 reads LGHDT; CDR2 reads YNNKEL (reference sequence). This chain's CDR3 is CASGQWTRVHEQYF. For the CDR3, the DNA is TGTGCCAGCGGCCAATGGACTAGGGTCCACGAGCAGTACTTC.

This clonotype has a count of ten or more. J is TRBJ2-3 and V is TRBV10-3; the D gene could be TRBD1 or TRBD2 (6 bases each). This CDR3 has 13 residues. The germline V and J ends were trimmed by 2 bases and 4 bases, with 7 bases remaining between them. Germline CDR1 ENHRY, CDR2 SYGVKD. The CDR3 loop is CAISERGADTQYF. CDR3 DNA: TGTGCCATCAGTGAGAGGGGGGCAGATACGCAGTATTTT.

This clonotype was seen only a few times. This chain links TRBV13 with TRBJ2-1, with D unclear. CDR1 is PRHDT and CDR2 is FYEKMQ in the germline V gene (reference sequence). CDR3 length: 14 residues. The germline V and J ends were trimmed by 2 bases and 10 bases, with 15 bases remaining between them. CDR3 residues: CASSLPSGHLEQFF. CDR3 sequence (DNA): TGTGCCAGCAGCTTACCAAGTGGCCACCTAGAGCAGTTCTTC.

This clonotype was counted many times. The rearrangement joins TRBV24-1 to TRBJ2-1; TRBD2 agrees at 11 bases. J gave up 8 bases and V 5 bases, and 13 bases lay outside the gene matches. This CDR3 region has 17 residues. Germline CDR1 KGHDR, CDR2 SFDVKD. The CDR3 sequence: CATSGGKTSGSPDEQFF. CDR3 nucleotide sequence: TGTGCCACCAGTGGGGGGAAAACTAGCGGGAGTCCCGATGAGCAGTTCTTC.

As concerns this clonotype: A much larger clone is a single base away; this may be a read error. V and J are TRBV7-8 and TRBJ2-3; possibly TRBD2 for D (7 bases). Trimming cost V 3 bases and J 2 bases, with 12 bases left between them. CDR3 size: 15 residues. Germline V gene lookup returns CDR1 SGHVS and CDR2 FQNEAQ. CDR3 in amino acids: CASSFGGANTDTQYF. CDR3 nucleotides: TGTGCCAGCAGCTTTGGGGGGGCTAACACAGATACGCAGTATTTT.

The genes are TRBV7-8 and TRBJ2-6; D is uncertain. The CDR3 runs to 16 residues. The germline V gene encodes CDR1 SGHVS and CDR2 FQNEAQ. Trimming stripped 0 bases from V and 3 bases from J, with 9 bases between. The CDR3 is CASSLARVGGANVLTF. DNA of the CDR3: TGTGCCAGCAGCTTAGCCCGGGTTGGTGGGGCCAACGTCCTGACTTTC.

The table lists this clonotype with many counts. This chain connects TRBV7-8 to TRBJ1-5, with D unresolved. V lost 2 bases and J 4 bases, leaving 21 bases between the germline ends. Germline CDR1 SGHVS, CDR2 FQNEAQ. This CDR3 is built from 18 residues. The CDR3, as DNA: TGTGCCAGCAGCTTATTTCCAACCCCCTTTCGGTTGAATCAGCCCCAGCATTTT. Encoded protein: CASSLFPTPFRLNQPQHF.

Comment on this clonotype: Compared with germline, one end of the junction differs, possibly owing to a read error. The rearrangement uses TRBV19 and TRBJ2-3; TRBD2 agrees at 7 bases. The germline CDR1 and CDR2 sequences are LNHDA and SQIVND (reference sequence). The CDR3 extends over 14 amino acids. CDR3 DNA: TGTGTCAGTAGACGTAGCGGGAGCACAGATACGCAGTATTTT. Translated, it gives CVSRRSGSTDTQYF.

This clonotype showed up just a few times. The gene calls are TRBV18 and TRBJ2-7; 7 bases are shared with TRBD1. V dropped 3 bases and J dropped 3; count of bases not matched to a gene: 5. The germline CDR1 and CDR2 sequences are KGHSH and LQKENI. This CDR3 is built from 14 residues. CDR3 bases: TGTGCCAGCTCACCTCCGGGACAGCTCTACGAGCAGTACTTC. As protein: CASSPPGQLYEQYF.

The chain recombines TRBV7-2 with TRBJ2-3; 7 nucleotides line up with TRBD1. V trimming: 4 bases; J trimming: 0 bases; junction bases outside the gene matches: 7. CDR3 length: 16 amino acids. In germline, CDR1 is SGHTA, CDR2 FQGNSA. The chain's CDR3 is CTSSWRQGPSTDTQYF. The CDR3 coding sequence is TGTACCAGCAGCTGGAGACAGGGACCTAGCACAGATACGCAGTATTTT.

The J gene is TRBJ2-2, the V gene TRBV14; no clear D gene. Trimming took off 0 bases at V and 4 bases at J, with 12 bases between the two ends. From germline, CDR1 is SGHDN and CDR2 FVKESK. The CDR3 runs to 16 residues. CDR3 sequence reads: CASSQDPWNSTGELFF. CDR3 DNA sequence: TGTGCCAGCAGCCAAGATCCCTGGAATTCCACCGGGGAGCTGTTTTTT.

This clonotype turned up a few times. The chain combines TRBV12-3 or TRBV12-4 with TRBJ2-7, with D unresolved. The length of the CDR3 is 11 residues. The ends were cut back, 6 bases at V and 5 bases at J, with 8 bases in the middle. This chain's CDR3 is CASSQLNEQYF. The DNA for the CDR3 is TGTGCCAGCAGCCAACTTAACGAGCAGTACTTC.

V is TRBV20-1 and J is TRBJ2-4, with TRBD2 identical over 10 bases. There are 12 residues in the CDR3. Per germline, CDR1 DFQATT and CDR2 SNEGSKA (reference sequence). After removal of 6 bases from V and 7 bases from J, the junction contained 3 bases not matched to a gene. CDR3 bases: TGCAGTGCGGGGGGACTAGCGAACATTCAGTACTTC. Protein sequence: CSAGGLANIQYF.

V and J are TRBV3-1 and TRBJ1-1; D is unresolved. CDR3 length: 14 amino acids. V gave up 0 bases and J gave up 0 bases, with 5 bases separating them. Per the germline V gene, CDR1 is LGHDT and CDR2 is YNNKEL (reference sequence). CDR3 region: CASSQEKVNTEAFF. The DNA of the CDR3 is TGTGCCAGCAGCCAAGAGAAGGTGAACACTGAAGCTTTCTTT.

This clonotype occurred many times. The chain recombines TRBV4-1 with TRBJ2-3; D not resolved. The V gene's germline CDR1 is MGHRA and CDR2 YSYEKL. V lost 4 bases and J 3 bases, leaving 5 bases between the germline ends. CDR3 size: 12 residues. This chain's CDR3 is CASSLTTDTQYF. The DNA for the CDR3 is TGCGCCAGCAGCCTGACAACAGATACGCAGTATTTT.

This clonotype was counted many times. The chain uses TRBV2 and TRBJ2-3; 14 positions agree with TRBD2. Germline V gene lookup returns CDR1 SNHLY and CDR2 FYNNEI. The CDR3 has 17 amino acids. Trimming cost V 6 bases and J 4 bases; bases outside gene matches: 9. CDR3: CASRAGTSGRSADTQYF. The CDR3 nucleotides read TGTGCCAGCAGAGCCGGGACTAGCGGGAGATCGGCAGATACGCAGTATTTT.

This clonotype appeared many times. The chain combines TRBV20-1 with TRBJ1-4; a possible D gene is TRBD1 (5 bases). This CDR3 contains 14 residues. Germline-derived CDR1 and CDR2 are DFQATT and SNEGSKA (reference sequence). V was clipped by 6 bases and J by 0 bases, with 11 bases between them. CDR3 protein: CSARRGATNEKLFF. CDR3 nucleotide sequence: TGCAGTGCCAGGAGGGGTGCAACTAATGAAAAACTGTTTTTT.

The chain uses TRBV9 and TRBJ2-5; 11 positions match TRBD2. This CDR3 spans 16 amino acids. Germline V gene lookup returns CDR1 SGDLS and CDR2 YYNGEE. V lost 0 bases to trimming and J lost 1 base; unmatched junction nucleotides: 2. Here the CDR3 reads CASSVGGTSGQETQYF. The CDR3 coding sequence is TGTGCCAGCAGCGTAGGTGGGACTAGCGGCCAAGAGACCCAGTACTTC.

This clonotype came up many times. The J gene is TRBJ1-3, the V gene TRBV6-5; TRBD1 might be the D (5 bases). V lost 0 bases and J 1 base, leaving 7 bases between the germline ends. The germline CDR1 and CDR2 sequences are MNHEY and SVGAGI. This CDR3 comprises 15 residues. The CDR3 DNA reads TGTGCCAGCAGTTACTCTGGGGCGTCTGGAAACACCATATATTTT. It encodes CASSYSGASGNTIYF.

This clonotype was seen ten or more times. The CDR3 bases are TGTGCCTGGACTAGCGGGATTGGGATCTCTCCGAATGAGCAGTTCTTC. Amino acids: CAWTSGIGISPNEQFF. The chain carries TRBV30 and TRBJ2-1, with 9 bases lining up with TRBD2. Germline CDR1 GTSNPN, CDR2 SVGIG (reference sequence). V shed 4 bases, J shed 7 bases, and the junction held 14 bases outside the gene matches. CDR3 length: 16 residues.

This clonotype came up a few times. The rearrangement joins TRBV6-1 to TRBJ1-1, with unresolved D. The ends were cut back, 4 bases at V and 0 bases at J, with 9 bases in the middle. The CDR3 spans 14 residues. Germline V CDR1 and CDR2: MNHNS, SASEGT. The CDR3 region has the DNA TGTGCCAGCAGTGTAGGTGCGATGAACACTGAAGCTTTCTTT. It yields the protein CASSVGAMNTEAFF.

This clonotype was observed a handful of times. This chain uses TRBV3-1 with TRBJ1-1; D not resolved. CDR1 LGHDT and CDR2 YNNKEL come from the germline V gene (reference sequence). The CDR3 has 15 residues. V was shortened by 0 bases and J by 0 bases, with 8 bases between the two germline ends. CDR3 loop: CASSQEGVMNTEAFF. The CDR3 DNA reads as TGTGCCAGCAGCCAAGAAGGAGTTATGAACACTGAAGCTTTCTTT. Full variable domain (rest looked up from reference TRBV3-1 and TRBJ1-1): DTAVSQTPKYLVTQMGNDKSIKCEQNLGHDTMYWYKQDSKKFLKIMFSYNNKELIINETVPNRFSPKSPDKAHLNLHINSLELGDSAVYFCASSQEGVMNTEAFFGQGTRLTVV.

This clonotype has a count of ten or more. The chain combines TRBV25-1 with TRBJ1-6; TRBD1 matches 7 bases. This CDR3 comprises 14 residues. The V and J ends lost 1 base and 10 bases, in that order; junction bases with no gene match: 4. CDR1 is MGHDK and CDR2 is SYGVNS in the germline V gene. The CDR3 reads CASSELGRGSPLHF. The CDR3 region has the DNA TGTGCCAGCAGTGAATTGGGCAGGGGGTCACCCCTCCACTTT.

The rearrangement joins TRBV20-1 to TRBJ1-5, with 9 bases that match TRBD1. CDR1 and CDR2 from the germline V gene are DFQATT and SNEGSKA (reference sequence). The V and J ends lost 5 bases and 2 bases, in that order; junction bases with no gene match: 13. The CDR3 is 17 residues long. The CDR3 region has the DNA TGCAGTGCTTCCGGGACAGGGAGGGCAGGAGGCAATCAGCCCCAGCATTTT. Its translation: CSASGTGRAGGNQPQHF.

V and J are TRBV5-1 and TRBJ2-1, with 8 positions matching TRBD2. Germline V lookup: CDR1 SGHRS, CDR2 YFSETQ. After removal of 4 bases from V and 12 bases from J, the junction contained 12 bases not matched to a gene. CDR3 size: 14 residues. CDR3 DNA sequence: TGCGCCAGCAGCCCCGATGTTACTAGCGGATTGCAGTTCTTC. It is translated as CASSPDVTSGLQFF.